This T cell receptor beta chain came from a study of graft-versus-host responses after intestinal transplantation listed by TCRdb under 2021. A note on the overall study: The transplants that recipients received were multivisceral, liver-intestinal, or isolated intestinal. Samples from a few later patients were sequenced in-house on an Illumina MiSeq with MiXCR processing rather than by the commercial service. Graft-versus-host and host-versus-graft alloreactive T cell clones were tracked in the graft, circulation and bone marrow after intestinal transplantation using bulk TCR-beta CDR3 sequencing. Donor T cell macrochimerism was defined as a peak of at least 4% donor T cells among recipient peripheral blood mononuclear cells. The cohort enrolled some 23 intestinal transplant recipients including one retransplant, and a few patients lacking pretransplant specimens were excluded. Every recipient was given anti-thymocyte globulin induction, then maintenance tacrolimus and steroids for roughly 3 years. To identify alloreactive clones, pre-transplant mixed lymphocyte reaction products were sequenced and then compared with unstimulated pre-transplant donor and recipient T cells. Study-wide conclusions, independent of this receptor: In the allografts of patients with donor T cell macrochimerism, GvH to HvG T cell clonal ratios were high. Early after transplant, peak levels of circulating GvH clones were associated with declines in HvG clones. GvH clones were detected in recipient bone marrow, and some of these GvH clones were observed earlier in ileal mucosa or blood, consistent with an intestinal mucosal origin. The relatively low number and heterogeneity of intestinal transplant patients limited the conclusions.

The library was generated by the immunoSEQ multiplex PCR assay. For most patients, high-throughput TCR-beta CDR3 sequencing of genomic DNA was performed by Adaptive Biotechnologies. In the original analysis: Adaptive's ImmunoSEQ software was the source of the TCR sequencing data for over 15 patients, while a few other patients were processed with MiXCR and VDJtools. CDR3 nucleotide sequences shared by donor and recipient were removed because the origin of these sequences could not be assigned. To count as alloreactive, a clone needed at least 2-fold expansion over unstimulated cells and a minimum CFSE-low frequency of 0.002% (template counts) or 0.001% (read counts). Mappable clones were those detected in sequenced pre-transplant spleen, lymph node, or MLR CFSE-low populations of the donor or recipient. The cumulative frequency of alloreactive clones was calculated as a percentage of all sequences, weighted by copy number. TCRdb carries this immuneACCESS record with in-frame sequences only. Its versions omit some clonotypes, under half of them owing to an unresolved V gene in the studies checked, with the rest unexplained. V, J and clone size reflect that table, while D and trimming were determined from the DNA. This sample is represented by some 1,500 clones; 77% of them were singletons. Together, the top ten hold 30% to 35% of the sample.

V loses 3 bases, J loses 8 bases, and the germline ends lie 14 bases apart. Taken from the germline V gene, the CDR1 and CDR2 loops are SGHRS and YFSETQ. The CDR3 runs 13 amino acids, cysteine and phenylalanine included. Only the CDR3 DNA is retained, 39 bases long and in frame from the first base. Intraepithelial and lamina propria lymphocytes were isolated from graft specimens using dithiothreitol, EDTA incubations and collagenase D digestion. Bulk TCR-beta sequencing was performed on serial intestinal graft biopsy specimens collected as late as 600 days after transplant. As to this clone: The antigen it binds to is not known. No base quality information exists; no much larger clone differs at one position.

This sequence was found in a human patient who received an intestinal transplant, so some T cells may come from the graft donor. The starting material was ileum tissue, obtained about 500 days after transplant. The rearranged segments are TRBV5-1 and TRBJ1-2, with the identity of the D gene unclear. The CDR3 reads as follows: CASSSITSSGYTF. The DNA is TGCGCCAGCAGCTCCATTACCTCATCAGGCTACACCTTC.